A selection of T cell receptor beta chains follows, all from one sample in a study of cytomegalovirus exposure and HLA in healthy donors. The repertoire was sequenced with immunoSEQ multiplex PCR; TCRdb's copy has only in-frame clones and lacks some. The table lists fewer than 85,000 clones, about 79% of them singletons. The sequenced sample consisted of PBMCs. All receptors come from a man aged 18 to 35 in good health and CMV-seropositive. Each CDR3 is given with its conserved first and last residue. Fields, in order: clone size, V gene, D gene, CDR3 length, J gene, CDR3 protein, CDR3 DNA. The D gene is left open where the match is weak. The size field is filled for only some rows; it gives once, few, many or a size class.

clone size: NA
V gene: TRBV7-6
D gene: NA
CDR3 length: 13
J gene: TRBJ2-7
CDR3 protein: CASSIGTRYEQYF
CDR3 DNA: TGTGCCAGCAGCATCGGGACAAGATACGAGCAGTACTTC

clone size: NA
V gene: TRBV9
D gene: NA
CDR3 length: 14
J gene: TRBJ1-3
CDR3 protein: CASSDGREGNTIYF
CDR3 DNA: TGTGCCAGCAGCGACGGACGGGAGGGAAACACCATATATTTT

clone size: NA
V gene: TRBV7-9
D gene: NA
CDR3 length: 14
J gene: TRBJ1-1
CDR3 protein: CASSFDREGTEAFF
CDR3 DNA: TGTGCCAGCAGCTTCGACCGGGAAGGGACTGAAGCTTTCTTT

clone size: NA
V gene: TRBV7-9
D gene: NA
CDR3 length: 14
J gene: TRBJ1-1
CDR3 protein: CASTPGGMNTEAFF
CDR3 DNA: TGTGCCAGCACCCCGGGGGGAATGAACACTGAAGCTTTCTTT

clone size: NA
V gene: TRBV19
D gene: NA
CDR3 length: 13
J gene: TRBJ1-2
CDR3 protein: CASSIRGSYGYTF
CDR3 DNA: TGTGCCAGTAGTATTAGGGGGAGCTATGGCTACACCTTC

clone size: NA
V gene: TRBV28
D gene: NA
CDR3 length: 12
J gene: TRBJ1-1
CDR3 protein: CASTQAGSEAFF
CDR3 DNA: TGTGCCAGCACACAAGCAGGCTCTGAAGCTTTCTTT

clone size: few
V gene: TRBV28
D gene: NA
CDR3 length: 15
J gene: TRBJ1-4
CDR3 protein: CASTESGTRGEKLFF
CDR3 DNA: TGTGCCAGCACCGAATCCGGGACGAGGGGGGAAAAACTGTTTTTT

clone size: once
V gene: TRBV28
D gene: TRBD1
CDR3 length: 16
J gene: TRBJ1-5
CDR3 protein: CASSLWGQGGNQPQHF
CDR3 DNA: TGTGCCAGCAGTTTATGGGGACAGGGGGGCAATCAGCCCCAGCATTTT

clone size: NA
V gene: TRBV27
D gene: NA
CDR3 length: 12
J gene: TRBJ2-7
CDR3 protein: CASQGTAYEQYF
CDR3 DNA: TGTGCCAGTCAGGGCACGGCCTACGAGCAGTACTTC

clone size: NA
V gene: TRBV7-3
D gene: NA
CDR3 length: 14
J gene: TRBJ2-3
CDR3 protein: CASSPTSGADTQYF
CDR3 DNA: TGTGCCAGCAGCCCGACTAGTGGCGCAGATACGCAGTATTTT

clone size: NA
V gene: TRBV10-2
D gene: NA
CDR3 length: 12
J gene: TRBJ1-5
CDR3 protein: CASSETDQPQHF
CDR3 DNA: TGCGCCAGCAGTGAGACGGATCAGCCCCAGCATTTT

clone size: NA
V gene: TRBV29-1
D gene: NA
CDR3 length: 14
J gene: TRBJ2-2
CDR3 protein: CSVGNRDHDGELFF
CDR3 DNA: TGCAGCGTTGGGAACAGAGACCATGACGGGGAGCTGTTTTTT

clone size: NA
V gene: TRBV5-4
D gene: NA
CDR3 length: 15
J gene: TRBJ1-2
CDR3 protein: CASSRGAEKVNGYTF
CDR3 DNA: TGTGCCAGCAGCCGGGGGGCGGAGAAAGTCAATGGCTACACCTTC

clone size: few
V gene: TRBV6-1
D gene: NA
CDR3 length: 15
J gene: TRBJ1-1
CDR3 protein: CASSETQGFYTEAFF
CDR3 DNA: TGTGCCAGCAGTGAAACACAGGGTTTTTACACTGAAGCTTTCTTT

clone size: NA
V gene: TRBV2
D gene: TRBD1
CDR3 length: 17
J gene: TRBJ1-2
CDR3 protein: CASSHEQGTGFNYGYTF
CDR3 DNA: TGTGCCAGCAGCCACGAACAGGGGACAGGGTTTAACTATGGCTACACCTTC

clone size: once
V gene: TRBV9
D gene: NA
CDR3 length: 15
J gene: TRBJ2-7
CDR3 protein: CASSSRDGKTYEQYF
CDR3 DNA: TGTGCCAGCAGCTCGCGGGACGGAAAAACTTACGAGCAGTACTTC

clone size: once
V gene: TRBV9
D gene: TRBD1
CDR3 length: 14
J gene: TRBJ1-2
CDR3 protein: CASSVGGQDRGYTF
CDR3 DNA: TGTGCCAGCAGCGTGGGGGGACAGGATCGAGGCTACACCTTC

clone size: NA
V gene: TRBV6-5
D gene: NA
CDR3 length: 11
J gene: TRBJ1-2
CDR3 protein: CASSDELGYTF
CDR3 DNA: TGTGCCAGCAGTGACGAACTAGGCTACACCTTC

clone size: NA
V gene: TRBV18
D gene: TRBD2
CDR3 length: 14
J gene: TRBJ2-7
CDR3 protein: CASSQGTMNYEQYF
CDR3 DNA: TGTGCCAGCTCACAAGGGACTATGAACTACGAGCAGTACTTC

clone size: NA
V gene: TRBV29-1
D gene: NA
CDR3 length: 13
J gene: TRBJ2-3
CDR3 protein: CSVEEGSLDTQYF
CDR3 DNA: TGCAGCGTTGAAGAAGGGAGTCTAGATACGCAGTATTTT

clone size: NA
V gene: TRBV5-1
D gene: TRBD1
CDR3 length: 15
J gene: TRBJ2-1
CDR3 protein: CASSLGGQGRNEQFF
CDR3 DNA: TGCGCCAGCAGCCTGGGCGGACAGGGCCGTAATGAGCAGTTCTTC

clone size: NA
V gene: TRBV6-5
D gene: NA
CDR3 length: 15
J gene: TRBJ1-2
CDR3 protein: CASTPDGRPNYGYTF
CDR3 DNA: TGTGCCAGCACCCCCGACGGGAGACCGAACTATGGCTACACCTTC

clone size: NA
V gene: TRBV21-1
D gene: NA
CDR3 length: 15
J gene: TRBJ2-7
CDR3 protein: CASNPDRAVRHEQYF
CDR3 DNA: TGTGCCAGCAACCCGGACAGGGCTGTACGCCACGAGCAGTACTTC

clone size: NA
V gene: TRBV6-1
D gene: NA
CDR3 length: 14
J gene: TRBJ2-7
CDR3 protein: CASRSHRNSYEQYF
CDR3 DNA: TGTGCCAGCAGGTCTCACAGGAACTCCTACGAGCAGTACTTC

clone size: NA
V gene: TRBV6-5
D gene: NA
CDR3 length: 14
J gene: TRBJ1-1
CDR3 protein: CASSRPGLYTEAFF
CDR3 DNA: TGTGCCAGCAGCCGACCAGGGTTGTACACTGAAGCTTTCTTT

clone size: NA
V gene: TRBV23-1
D gene: TRBD1
CDR3 length: 15
J gene: TRBJ1-2
CDR3 protein: CASSQGTGDNYGYTF
CDR3 DNA: TGCGCCAGCAGTCAAGGGACAGGGGATAACTATGGCTACACCTTC

clone size: NA
V gene: TRBV5-1
D gene: NA
CDR3 length: 12
J gene: TRBJ2-7
CDR3 protein: CASSLPGGEQYF
CDR3 DNA: TGCGCCAGCAGCTTACCCGGCGGGGAGCAGTACTTC

clone size: NA
V gene: TRBV18
D gene: NA
CDR3 length: 13
J gene: TRBJ2-3
CDR3 protein: CASSPPRGDTQYF
CDR3 DNA: TGTGCCAGCTCACCACCGCGAGGAGATACGCAGTATTTT

clone size: NA
V gene: TRBV6-1
D gene: NA
CDR3 length: 17
J gene: TRBJ1-1
CDR3 protein: CASSAPTRQTLNTEAFF
CDR3 DNA: TGTGCCAGCAGTGCCCCGACCCGACAGACATTGAACACTGAAGCTTTCTTT

clone size: NA
V gene: TRBV27
D gene: NA
CDR3 length: 14
J gene: TRBJ2-1
CDR3 protein: CASSLLGYDNEQFF
CDR3 DNA: TGTGCCAGCAGTTTATTGGGCTACGACAATGAGCAGTTCTTC

clone size: NA
V gene: TRBV23-1
D gene: TRBD2
CDR3 length: 17
J gene: TRBJ2-3
CDR3 protein: CASSQYCSGGGTDTQYF
CDR3 DNA: TGCGCCAGCAGTCAATATTGCAGCGGGGGGGGCACAGATACGCAGTATTTT

clone size: NA
V gene: TRBV9
D gene: NA
CDR3 length: 13
J gene: TRBJ1-5
CDR3 protein: CASSVEEGQPQHF
CDR3 DNA: TGTGCCAGCAGCGTAGAGGAGGGTCAGCCCCAGCATTTT

clone size: NA
V gene: TRBV18
D gene: NA
CDR3 length: 16
J gene: TRBJ2-7
CDR3 protein: CASSSFQELARYEQYF
CDR3 DNA: TGTGCCAGCTCATCGTTCCAGGAACTAGCCCGGTACGAGCAGTACTTC

clone size: few
V gene: TRBV10-2
D gene: TRBD2
CDR3 length: 16
J gene: TRBJ2-1
CDR3 protein: CASRGTSGRGRNEQFF
CDR3 DNA: TGCGCCAGCCGGGGGACTAGCGGGAGGGGGAGGAATGAGCAGTTCTTC

clone size: once
V gene: TRBV10-2
D gene: TRBD1
CDR3 length: 14
J gene: TRBJ2-7
CDR3 protein: CASRQGAQYGEQYF
CDR3 DNA: TGCGCCAGCAGGCAGGGGGCGCAATACGGCGAGCAGTACTTC

clone size: NA
V gene: TRBV7-2
D gene: TRBD2
CDR3 length: 15
J gene: TRBJ2-7
CDR3 protein: CASSLALAGAYEQYF
CDR3 DNA: TGTGCCAGCAGCTTAGCCCTAGCGGGAGCTTACGAGCAGTACTTC

clone size: NA
V gene: TRBV25-1
D gene: TRBD2
CDR3 length: 12
J gene: TRBJ2-7
CDR3 protein: CAGERENYEQYF
CDR3 DNA: TGTGCCGGGGAGCGGGAGAACTACGAGCAGTACTTC

clone size: NA
V gene: TRBV13
D gene: TRBD2
CDR3 length: 20
J gene: TRBJ2-2
CDR3 protein: CASSLGVASGRPANTGELFF
CDR3 DNA: TGTGCCAGCAGCTTAGGCGTCGCTAGCGGGAGGCCCGCGAACACCGGGGAGCTGTTTTTT

clone size: NA
V gene: TRBV6-5
D gene: TRBD2
CDR3 length: 15
J gene: TRBJ2-1
CDR3 protein: CASSWVSGGHDEQFF
CDR3 DNA: TGTGCCAGCAGTTGGGTTTCGGGGGGGCATGATGAGCAGTTCTTC

clone size: NA
V gene: TRBV29-1
D gene: NA
CDR3 length: 14
J gene: TRBJ2-1
CDR3 protein: CSVVSMSAYNEQFF
CDR3 DNA: TGCAGCGTTGTTTCAATGAGCGCCTACAATGAGCAGTTCTTC

clone size: NA
V gene: TRBV27
D gene: NA
CDR3 length: 14
J gene: TRBJ1-5
CDR3 protein: CASSLEQGNQPQHF
CDR3 DNA: TGTGCCAGCAGTCTAGAACAGGGAAATCAGCCCCAGCATTTT